The 27 T cell receptor beta chains below all came from one sample that was sequenced in a study of shared T cell receptors in the human thymus. The table came from immunoSEQ multiplex PCR; TCRdb's copy has only in-frame clones and leaves some out. The profile shows hundreds of thousands of clones, more than 70% of them singletons. These data were also filed under a second study, of human thymus T cells.

Sample: thymocytes. These TCRs come from a boy in the first two years of life with a congenital heart defect.

The gene calls are TRBV7-9 and TRBJ1-5, with 7 bases that match TRBD1. The CDR3 covers 17 residues. Germline V lookup: CDR1 SEHNR, CDR2 FQNEAQ (reference sequence). V lost 2 bases and J lost 7; bases outside the gene matches: 14. CDR3 amino acids: CASSLFPTGLGDQPQHF. CDR3 nucleotides: TGTGCCAGCAGCTTATTTCCGACAGGGTTAGGGGACCAGCCCCAGCATTTT.

The genes are TRBV4-3 and TRBJ1-3; 7 positions agree with TRBD1. Germline-derived CDR1 and CDR2 are LGHNA and YSLEER. CDR3 size: 20 residues. Germline trimming cut 4 bases from V and 0 bases from J; bases unmatched to any gene: 18. CDR3 sequence (DNA): TGCGCCAGCAGCCCGGAATTGGACAGGTTTTGGTCCGGCTCTGGAAACACCATATATTTT. It encodes CASSPELDRFWSGSGNTIYF.

The V call is TRBV9, the J call TRBJ1-4; TRBD1 agrees at 8 bases. V was clipped by 3 bases and J by 6 bases; unmatched bases: 7. CDR3 length: 15 amino acids. Germline loops: CDR1 SGDLS, CDR2 YYNGEE. The CDR3 is CASSEGQGLDEKLFF. In DNA, the CDR3 is TGTGCCAGCAGCGAAGGACAGGGATTAGATGAAAAACTGTTTTTT. The full variable domain, rest sourced from reference TRBV9 and TRBJ1-4, is DSGVTQTPKHLITATGQRVTLRCSPRSGDLSVYWYQQSLDQGLQFLIQYYNGEERAKGNILERFSAQQFPDLHSELNLSSLELGDSALYFCASSEGQGLDEKLFFGSGTQLSVL.

The chain has TRBV9 and TRBJ2-5, with a tentative D call TRBD1 (6 bases). CDR1 and CDR2 (germline): SGDLS, YYNGEE. This CDR3 comprises 14 residues. The ends were cut back, 2 bases at V and 5 bases at J, with 13 bases in the middle. The CDR3 spells CASSVGRGKETQYF. Here the CDR3 DNA reads TGTGCCAGCAGCGTGGGAAGGGGGAAGGAGACCCAGTACTTC.

The chain joins TRBV9 to TRBJ2-1; D is possibly TRBD1 (5 bases). Trimming stripped 0 bases from V and 8 bases from J, with 12 bases between. This CDR3 comprises 14 residues. CDR1 SGDLS and CDR2 YYNGEE come from the germline V gene. The CDR3 loop reads CASSVANRTHEQFF. The DNA for the CDR3 is TGTGCCAGCAGCGTAGCCAACAGGACCCATGAGCAGTTCTTC. The complete variable domain, with remaining parts taken from reference TRBV9 and TRBJ2-1, reads DSGVTQTPKHLITATGQRVTLRCSPRSGDLSVYWYQQSLDQGLQFLIQYYNGEERAKGNILERFSAQQFPDLHSELNLSSLELGDSALYFCASSVANRTHEQFFGPGTRLTVL.

The chain joins TRBV15 to TRBJ1-2; no clear D. Trimming shortened V by 0 bases and J by 0 bases, and 14 bases separated the two germline ends. The germline gives CDR1 LNHNV, CDR2 YYDKDF (reference sequence). The CDR3 runs to 17 residues. The CDR3 DNA sequence: TGTGCCACCAGCAGAGACCCCCACAACGATCCTAACTATGGCTACACCTTC. Its protein is CATSRDPHNDPNYGYTF.

This clone occurred a few times. This chain links TRBV28 with TRBJ2-5; D is ambiguous. The J call may be mistaken, given a closer DNA end match to TRBJ2-7. CDR1 MDHEN and CDR2 SYDVKM come from the germline V gene. The CDR3 sequence is 13 residues long. CDR3 sequence (DNA): TGTGCCAGCAGTCGCAGGATCCGCTACGAGCAGTACTTC. This sequence encodes CASSRRIRYEQYF.

The CDR3 nucleotides are TGTGCCAGCAGCGCCCGGACAGGGGAGGATGATGGCTACACCTTC. It codes for CASSARTGEDDGYTF. The genes are TRBV5-6 and TRBJ1-2, with 9 bases that match TRBD1. J was trimmed by 6 bases and V by 4 bases; bases with no gene match: 10. This CDR3 is built from 15 residues. CDR1 is SGHDT and CDR2 is YYEEEE in the germline V gene.

This rearrangement joins TRBV28 to TRBJ1-2; maybe TRBD1 (5 bases). In germline, CDR1 is MDHEN, CDR2 SYDVKM. This CDR3 has 13 residues. With 4 bases removed from V and 5 bases from J, the gap between germline ends came to 11 bases. This chain's CDR3 is CASSWGLGYGYTF. In DNA form, the CDR3 reads TGTGCCAGCAGTTGGGGCCTGGGGTATGGCTACACCTTC.

J is TRBJ2-7 and V is TRBV14; weak D call: TRBD2 (6 bases). The CDR3 is made up of 16 amino acids. The V and J ends lost 1 base and 0 bases respectively, with 13 bases between them. Per the germline V gene, CDR1 is SGHDN and CDR2 is FVKESK. In DNA form, the CDR3 reads TGTGCCAGCAGCCAAGGTGTTGGAGGGATCTCCTACGAGCAGTACTTC. Translated, it gives CASSQGVGGISYEQYF.

The rearrangement joins TRBV9 to TRBJ1-3, with 9 nucleotides matching TRBD1. Germline CDR1 is SGDLS and CDR2 is YYNGEE. CDR3 size: 20 residues. V dropped 9 bases and J dropped 0; count of bases not matched to a gene: 22. The CDR3 spells CATTSCKGQGRVSSGNTIYF. The CDR3 DNA sequence: TGTGCCACCACTAGCTGCAAAGGACAGGGGAGAGTTAGCTCTGGAAACACCATATATTTT.

CDR3: CASSLGTGKTEAFF. CDR3 in DNA: TGTGCCAGCAGTTTAGGGACAGGAAAGACTGAAGCTTTCTTT. The chain carries TRBV28 and TRBJ1-1; the match to TRBD1 covers 8 bases. V lost 2 bases and J lost 5; bases outside the gene matches: 4. CDR1 and CDR2 from the germline V gene are MDHEN and SYDVKM. This CDR3 has 14 amino acids.

The chain carries TRBV5-6 and TRBJ2-7, with TRBD1 as a possible D gene (6 bases). CDR3 length: 13 amino acids. Germline CDR1 SGHDT, CDR2 YYEEEE. V was shortened by 0 bases and J by 5 bases, with 9 bases between the two germline ends. In DNA, the CDR3 is TGTGCCAGCAGCTTGGGGGCAGGGGACGAGCAGTACTTC. This codes for CASSLGAGDEQYF.

V usage is TRBV2 and J usage is TRBJ2-2; D ambiguous. CDR1 and CDR2 from the germline V gene are SNHLY and FYNNEI. V was pared by 2 bases and J by 0 bases, with 7 bases between. CDR3 length: 15 residues. The CDR3 here is CASSETPANTGELFF. The CDR3 nucleotides read TGTGCCAGCAGTGAAACGCCAGCGAACACCGGGGAGCTGTTTTTT.

The chain has TRBV5-4 and TRBJ2-1; 8 bases fit TRBD2. This CDR3 spans 16 amino acids. Germline loops: CDR1 SGHNT, CDR2 YYREEE (reference sequence). V was pared by 0 bases and J by 2 bases, with 4 bases of the junction left unmatched. For the CDR3, the DNA is TGTGCCAGCAGCTTGGAAACGGGGGGGCCCTACAATGAGCAGTTCTTC. Its protein is CASSLETGGPYNEQFF.

V gene TRBV21-1 combines with J gene TRBJ2-3; the table's D call TRBD2 went unverified against the DNA. TRBV21-1 is described as a pseudogene. The CDR3 sequence is 18 residues long. CDR3 protein: CASSRLAGRTSSTDTQYF. CDR3 bases: TGTGCCAGCAGCCGACTAGCGGGGCGGACCTCTAGCACAGATACGCAGTATTTT.

V and J are TRBV2 and TRBJ2-1; D unclear. Germline CDR1 is SNHLY and CDR2 is FYNNEI. CDR3 length: 12 residues. V dropped 7 bases and J dropped 6 bases, with 10 bases sitting between them. CDR3 amino acids: CASNPRINEQFF. The CDR3 region has the DNA TGTGCCAGCAACCCTAGAATCAATGAGCAGTTCTTC.

This chain connects TRBV27 to TRBJ1-1; unclear D gene. Per the germline V gene, CDR1 is MNHEY and CDR2 is SMNVEV (reference sequence). The CDR3 length is 14 residues. V lost 4 bases and J lost 4, with 13 bases in between. CDR3 sequence: CASSSPPPSTEAFF. CDR3 sequence (DNA): TGTGCCAGCAGTTCCCCCCCGCCCAGCACTGAAGCTTTCTTT.

This clone was detected a few times. V gene TRBV28 combines with J gene TRBJ2-1, with D possibly being TRBD2 (5 bases). The V end was cut by 6 bases, the J end by 4 bases, with 25 bases between. The CDR3 runs to 18 residues. Per the germline V gene, CDR1 is MDHEN and CDR2 is SYDVKM. CDR3 protein: CASSPSGPRGPLYNEQFF. The CDR3 region has the DNA TGTGCCAGCAGCCCCTCTGGGCCTCGCGGGCCCCTATACAATGAGCAGTTCTTC.

The chain uses TRBV27 and TRBJ1-4; the D gene is possibly TRBD1 (5 bases). Per germline, CDR1 MNHEY and CDR2 SMNVEV (reference sequence). V shed 2 bases and J shed 7 bases, with 14 bases lying between them. This CDR3 has 15 residues. CDR3 bases: TGTGCCAGCAGTTTAAGGCGGGGGAGTGTTGAAAAACTGTTTTTT. Protein: CASSLRRGSVEKLFF.

The J gene is TRBJ1-2, the V gene TRBV4-2; a weak D match, TRBD1 (5 bases). There are 17 residues in the CDR3. Per germline, CDR1 LGHNA and CDR2 YNFKEQ. Trimming took off 0 bases at V and 2 bases at J, with 16 bases between the two ends. CDR3 in DNA: TGTGCCAGCAGCCAAGATAGGGAAAAGACAGACAACTATGGCTACACCTTC. Amino acid sequence: CASSQDREKTDNYGYTF.

CDR3 amino acids: CATNEQYF. The CDR3, as DNA: TGTGCCACCAACGAGCAGTACTTC. The genes are TRBV7-9 and TRBJ2-7; no clear D gene. The CDR3 spans 8 residues. Germline CDR1 and CDR2: SEHNR and FQNEAQ (reference sequence). Deletions cut 10 bases from V and 5 bases from J, with 3 bases between. The full variable domain, completed using reference TRBV7-9 and TRBJ2-7, is DTGVSQNPRHKITKRGQNVTFRCDPISEHNRLYWYRQTLGQGPEFLTYFQNEAQLEKSRLLSDRFSAERPKGSFSTLEIQRTEQGDSAMYLCATNEQYFGPGTRLTVT.

The chain couples TRBV5-1 to TRBJ2-2; TRBD1 might be the D (5 bases). The V gene lost 3 bases and the J gene lost 6 bases, with 18 bases spanning the gap. The CDR3 contains 16 residues. Per the germline V gene, CDR1 is SGHRS and CDR2 is YFSETQ. CDR3 DNA: TGCGCCAGCAGCTACCGAGACATAGACAGACCCGGGGAGCTGTTTTTT. Protein product: CASSYRDIDRPGELFF.

This clone was observed a few times. The V call is TRBV4-1, the J call TRBJ2-7, with 10 bases identical to TRBD2. The CDR3 has 16 amino acids. Germline-derived CDR1 and CDR2 are MGHRA and YSYEKL. Trimming cost V 0 bases and J 5 bases; bases outside gene matches: 7. This CDR3 reads CASSQEAGGPRHEQYF. CDR3 in DNA: TGCGCCAGCAGCCAAGAAGCGGGGGGGCCCCGTCACGAGCAGTACTTC.

The V call is TRBV11-2, the J call TRBJ1-5, with D uncertain. The germline CDR1 and CDR2 sequences are SGHAT and FQNNGV. The CDR3 totals 15 residues. Between the trimmed V and J ends, which lost 2 bases and 0 bases, there was a span of 8 bases. The CDR3 sequence is CASSLRGNSNQPQHF. In DNA form, the CDR3 reads TGTGCCAGCAGCTTAAGAGGGAATAGCAATCAGCCCCAGCATTTT.

The chain employs TRBV4-2 and TRBJ2-3; 9 bases agree with TRBD2. The CDR3 consists of 20 residues. CDR1 LGHNA and CDR2 YNFKEQ come from the germline V gene. V lost 0 bases and J lost 2; bases outside the gene matches: 15. CDR3 bases: TGTGCCAGCAGCCAAGAACTATCATCCGGGACTAGCCTTTCCACAGATACGCAGTATTTT. Encoded protein: CASSQELSSGTSLSTDTQYF.

This sequence joins TRBV28 and TRBJ1-1, with 11 bases aligning to TRBD1. The V and J ends lost 8 bases and 3 bases, in that order; junction bases with no gene match: 11. In germline, CDR1 is MDHEN, CDR2 SYDVKM. The length of the CDR3 is 16 residues. The chain's CDR3 is CASGPGQGVGDTEAFF. CDR3 nucleotides: TGTGCCAGCGGACCGGGACAGGGGGTTGGGGACACTGAAGCTTTCTTT.